This TCR beta chain was recovered during a study of blood T cell repertoires in COVID-19. On the study more broadly: Material from acute and convalescent COVID-19 was sourced from the United States, Italy and Spain. Sources were T cells, B-cell-depleted T cells, or PBMCs; the material itself was cDNA or gDNA.

Original handling: Amplification with reference gene primers provided the estimates of nucleated cell counts. Data came from immunoSEQ multiplex PCR; TCRdb stores just in-frame clones and leaves some out. The D gene and trimming were derived from the DNA, and the V and J assignments and clone size from that table. The table lists about 90,000 clones, 81% of them singletons. The CDR3 runs to 15 residues. The ends lost 4 bases at V and 7 bases at J; junction bases unmatched: 3. Germline values: CDR1 MRHNA, CDR2 SNTAGT. This receptor was taken from a human donor in a cohort sampled during active COVID-19. The sequenced sample was peripheral blood. This chain joins TRBV6-4 and TRBJ1-6; 11 bases agree with TRBD1. DNA of the CDR3: TGTGCCAGCAGTGGGGGGACAGGGGGAAATTCACCCCTCCACTTT. Translating it yields CASSGGTGGNSPLHF.